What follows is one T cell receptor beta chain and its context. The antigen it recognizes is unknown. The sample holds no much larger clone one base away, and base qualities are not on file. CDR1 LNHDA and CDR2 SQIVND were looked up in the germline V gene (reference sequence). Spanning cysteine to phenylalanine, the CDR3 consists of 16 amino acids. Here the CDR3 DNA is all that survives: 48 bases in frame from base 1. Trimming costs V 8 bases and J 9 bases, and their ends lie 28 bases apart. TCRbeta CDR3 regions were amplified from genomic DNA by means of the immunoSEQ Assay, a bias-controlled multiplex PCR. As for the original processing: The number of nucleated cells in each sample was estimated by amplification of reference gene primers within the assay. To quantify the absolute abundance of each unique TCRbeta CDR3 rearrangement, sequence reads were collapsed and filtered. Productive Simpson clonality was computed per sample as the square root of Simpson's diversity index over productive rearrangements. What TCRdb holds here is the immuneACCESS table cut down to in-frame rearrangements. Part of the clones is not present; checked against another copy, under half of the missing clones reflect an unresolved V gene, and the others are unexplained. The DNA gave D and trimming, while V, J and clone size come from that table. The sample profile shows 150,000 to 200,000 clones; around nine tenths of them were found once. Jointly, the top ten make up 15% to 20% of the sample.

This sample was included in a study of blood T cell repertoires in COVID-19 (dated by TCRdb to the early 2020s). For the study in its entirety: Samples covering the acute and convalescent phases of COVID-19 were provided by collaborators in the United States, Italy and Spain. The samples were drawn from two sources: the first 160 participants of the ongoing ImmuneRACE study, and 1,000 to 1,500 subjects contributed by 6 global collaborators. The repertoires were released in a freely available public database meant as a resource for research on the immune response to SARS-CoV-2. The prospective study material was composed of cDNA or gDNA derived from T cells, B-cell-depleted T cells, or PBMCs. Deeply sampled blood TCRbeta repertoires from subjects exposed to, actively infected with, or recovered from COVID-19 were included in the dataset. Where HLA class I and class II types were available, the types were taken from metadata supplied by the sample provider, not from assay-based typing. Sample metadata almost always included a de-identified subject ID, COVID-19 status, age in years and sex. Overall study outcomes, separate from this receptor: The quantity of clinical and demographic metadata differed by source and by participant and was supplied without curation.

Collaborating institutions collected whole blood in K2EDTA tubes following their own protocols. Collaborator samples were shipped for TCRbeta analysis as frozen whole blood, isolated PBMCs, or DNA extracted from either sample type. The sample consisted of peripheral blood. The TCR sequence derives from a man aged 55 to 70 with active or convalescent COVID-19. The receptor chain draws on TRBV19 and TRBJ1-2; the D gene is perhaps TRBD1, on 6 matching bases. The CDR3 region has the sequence CASHRSPQGRIVSYTF. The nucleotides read TGTGCCAGTCATCGATCCCCACAGGGTAGAATCGTGAGCTACACCTTC.